Detailed here is one T cell receptor (beta chain). Its antigen is unidentified. This specimen comes from a study of lymphopenia after photon versus proton radiotherapy. Findings and caveats of the study: A bigger post-nadir fall in TCR diversity correlated inversely with survival time in deceased patients. Better survival with proton therapy was suggested as possible, not demonstrated. Proton therapy kept repertoires fairly stable, unlike photons, which gained effector/memory cells. After lymphocyte nadir, photon-treated repertoires showed oligoclonal expansion, especially CD8+ Temra.

V was trimmed by 2 bases and J by 2 bases, leaving 13 bases between them. CDR1 and CDR2 from the germline V gene are LNHNV and YYDKDF (reference sequence). This CDR3 comprises 15 residues. Generated by immunoSEQ multiplex PCR, the TCRdb table keeps only in-frame clones and is missing some. The data hold some 20,000 clones, with 75% to 95% observed a single time. This clonotype originated in a man aged 55 to 70 with pancreatic cancer. V and J are TRBV15 and TRBJ2-7; a possible D gene is TRBD1 (5 bases). The sequencing here drew on peripheral blood, taken from a patient treated with photon-based radiotherapy. CDR3: CATSRSKDSAYEQYF. CDR3 in DNA: TGTGCCACCAGCAGATCCAAAGACAGCGCCTACGAGCAGTACTTC.